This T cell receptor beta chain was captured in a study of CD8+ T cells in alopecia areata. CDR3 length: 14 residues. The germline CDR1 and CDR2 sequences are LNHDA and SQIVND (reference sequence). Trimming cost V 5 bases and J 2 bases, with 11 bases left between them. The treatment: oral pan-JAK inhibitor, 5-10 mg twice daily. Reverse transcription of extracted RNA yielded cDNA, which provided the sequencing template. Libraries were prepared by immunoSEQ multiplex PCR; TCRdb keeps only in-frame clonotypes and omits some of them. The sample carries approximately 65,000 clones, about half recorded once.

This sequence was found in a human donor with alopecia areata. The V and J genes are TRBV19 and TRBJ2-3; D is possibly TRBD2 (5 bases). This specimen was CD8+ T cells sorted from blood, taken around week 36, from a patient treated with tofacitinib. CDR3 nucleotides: TGTGCCAGTAGTGACCGGGATCCCACAGATACGCAGTATTTT. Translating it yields CASSDRDPTDTQYF.